The 20 T cell receptor beta chains below come from one sample, sequenced in a study of post-analysis software for immune sequencing data. Overall study findings and caveats: Patients carried five TRBV segments more frequently than controls did, and TRBV5-6, TRBV5-1 and TRBV20-1 were among them.

Antigen specificity for these receptors is unknown. Unique molecular identifiers had been added to the TCR beta cDNA libraries. TCRdb recomputed calls from the PCR reads with MiXCR, one row per CDR3 protein. The profile covers about 190,000 distinct CDR3 sequences, with 29% appearing a single time and about 3.4% taken by the ten largest. Sequences were obtained from blood. The receptors here all came from a girl under 18 with multiple sclerosis.

Only a few counts were recorded for this clonotype. The rearrangement uses TRBV27 and TRBJ1-5, with D possibly matching TRBD1 (5 bases). This CDR3 contains 15 residues. In germline, CDR1 is MNHEY, CDR2 SMNVEV (reference sequence). V lost 5 bases, J lost 2 bases, and 13 bases lay in between. CDR3 protein: CASSQDRLGNQPQHF. CDR3 in DNA: TGTGCCAGCAGTCAAGACAGACTTGGCAATCAGCCCCAGCATTTT.

This chain connects TRBV12-3 or TRBV12-4 to TRBJ2-1; 13 bases map to TRBD2. J lost 8 bases, V lost 6 bases, and 13 bases had no gene match. The CDR3 consists of 17 residues. This chain's CDR3 is CASRGPGTSGEFDEQFF. CDR3 in DNA: TGTGCCAGCAGGGGGCCCGGGACTAGCGGGGAATTCGATGAGCAGTTCTTC.

A few counts support this clonotype. J is TRBJ2-1 and V is TRBV5-1; a possible D gene is TRBD1 (6 bases). The length of the CDR3 is 16 residues. From germline, CDR1 is SGHRS and CDR2 YFSETQ. Between the trimmed V and J ends, which lost 0 bases and 0 bases, there was a span of 10 bases. In nucleotides, the CDR3 is TGCGCCAGCAGCTTGGATGGCAGGGGCTCCTACAATGAGCAGTTCTTC. Its translation: CASSLDGRGSYNEQFF.

Comments on this clonotype: A much larger clone is a single base away; this may be a read error. The rearrangement uses TRBV5-6 and TRBJ1-2; no clear D. CDR1 is SGHDT, CDR2 YYEEEE, per germline. This CDR3 contains 12 residues. The CDR3 sequence is CACSLGYDGYTF. The DNA for the CDR3 is TGTGCCTGCAGCTTGGGGTATGATGGCTACACCTTC.

The chain employs TRBV13 and TRBJ2-7; D is undetermined. Trimming removed 1 base at V and 3 bases at J, with 10 bases between. The CDR3 consists of 14 residues. From germline, CDR1 is PRHDT and CDR2 FYEKMQ (reference sequence). The DNA of the CDR3 is TGTGCCAGCAGCTTAGAGGGCGGTGGCTACGAGCAGTACTTC. Its translation: CASSLEGGGYEQYF. The variable domain in full, with the rest retrieved from reference TRBV13 and TRBJ2-7, is AAGVIQSPRHLIKEKRETATLKCYPIPRHDTVYWYQQGPGQDPQFLISFYEKMQSDKGSIPDRFSAQQFSDYHSELNMSSLELGDSALYFCASSLEGGGYEQYFGPGTRLTVT.

This clonotype has ten or more counts. The chain uses TRBV20-1 and TRBJ1-2; D gene unclear. Deletions cut 8 bases from V and 2 bases from J, with 9 bases between. The CDR3 spans 11 residues. In germline, CDR1 is DFQATT, CDR2 SNEGSKA (reference sequence). Here the CDR3 reads CSPLGNYGYTF. CDR3 sequence (DNA): TGCAGTCCACTGGGGAACTATGGCTACACCTTC.

This clonotype was seen only once. This may be a read error, as it is one base from a much larger clone. This chain joins TRBV12-3 or TRBV12-4 and TRBJ2-1; D perhaps matches TRBD2 (5 bases). This CDR3 region has 13 residues. The V gene lost 6 bases and the J gene lost 13 bases, with 19 bases spanning the gap. The CDR3 DNA reads TGTGCCAGCAGCTCCGGACTGGCGGAGACCCAGTTCTTC. This encodes CASSSGLAETQFF.

The V gene is TRBV6-5, the J gene TRBJ2-3; maybe TRBD1 (7 bases). The CDR3 consists of 15 residues. Germline V lookup: CDR1 MNHEY, CDR2 SVGAGI. V lost 2 bases to trimming and J lost 10 bases, with 19 bases between them. CDR3 in DNA: TGTGCCAGCAGTTACCGACAGGGAGGCACAGAGGCGCAGTATTTT. This gives the protein CASSYRQGGTEAQYF.

The CDR3 DNA is TGCAGCGTTCGGGTGGGGTTTCTTGAGCAGTTCTTC. Translating it yields CSVRVGFLEQFF. The gene calls are TRBV29-1 and TRBJ2-1; D is unclear. Germline CDR1 is SQVTM and CDR2 is ANQGSEA. The CDR3 runs to 12 residues. V was clipped by 5 bases and J by 9 bases, with 14 bases between them.

This clonotype has a count of ten or more. The chain links TRBV6-1 to TRBJ1-2; TRBD1 matches 12 bases. The CDR3 consists of 16 residues. CDR1 is MNHNS and CDR2 is SASEGT in the germline V gene. Trimming at V came to 5 bases and at J to 8 bases, leaving 12 bases not matched to a gene. The CDR3 sequence: CASSPHEGQGARGYTF. The DNA of the CDR3 is TGTGCCAGCAGTCCTCACGAGGGACAGGGGGCGCGGGGCTACACCTTC.

The rearrangement links TRBV21-1 to TRBJ1-1. TRBV21-1 is an annotated pseudogene. The CDR3 totals 15 residues. CDR3 sequence (DNA): TGTGCCAGCAGCAAAATCGGGGAGATGAACACTGAAGCTTTCTTT. This translates into CASSKIGEMNTEAFF.

As for this clonotype: This sequence may be a read error, since a much larger clone differs from it by one base. The genes are TRBV14 and TRBJ2-7; unclear D gene. The J call is doubtful: the DNA matches TRBJ2-5 better. From germline, CDR1 is SGHDN and CDR2 FVKESK. The CDR3 length is 11 residues. In nucleotides, the CDR3 is TGTGTCAGCAGCCAAGTGGGGACCCAGTACTTC. Its translation: CVSSQVGTQYF.

The V call is TRBV12-3 or TRBV12-4, the J call TRBJ1-2; D unresolved. This CDR3 is 15 amino acids long. The ends were cut back, 3 bases at V and 6 bases at J, with 17 bases in the middle. As DNA, the CDR3 is TGTGCCAGCAGTTTCCCAGTTAGCCTTAAGAATGGCTACACCTTC. As protein: CASSFPVSLKNGYTF.

The V call is TRBV5-1, the J call TRBJ2-3; TRBD2 matches at 10 bases. V lost 2 bases, J lost 5 bases, and 8 bases stayed unmatched. Per the germline V gene, CDR1 is SGHRS and CDR2 is YFSETQ. The CDR3 loop spans 16 amino acids. CDR3 sequence (DNA): TGCGCCAGCAGCTTTTTGCCTAGCGGGAGAGGAGATACGCAGTATTTT. Translation gives CASSFLPSGRGDTQYF. The full variable domain, completed using reference TRBV5-1 and TRBJ2-3, is KAGVTQTPRYLIKTRGQQVTLSCSPISGHRSVSWYQQTPGQGLQFLFEYFSETQRNKGNFPGRFSGRQFSNSRSEMNVSTLELGDSALYLCASSFLPSGRGDTQYFGPGTRLTVL.

This clonotype was recorded many times. This sequence joins TRBV4-1 and TRBJ1-5; no firm D call. Germline V gene sequence: CDR1 MGHRA, CDR2 YSYEKL. V was cut by 3 bases and J by 2 bases, with 8 bases left in between. There are 14 residues in the CDR3. The CDR3 DNA is TGCGCCAGCAGCCAGGCTGGCGGCAATCAGCCCCAGCATTTT. Encoded protein: CASSQAGGNQPQHF.

This clonotype was detected ten times or more. J is TRBJ2-1 and V is TRBV4-2; TRBD2 aligns across 10 bases. This CDR3 region has 17 residues. The germline gives CDR1 LGHNA, CDR2 YNFKEQ. Trimming cost V 0 bases and J 1 base; bases outside gene matches: 3. CDR3 DNA: TGTGCCAGCAGCCAAGATCAGCGGGAGGGTTCCTACAATGAGCAGTTCTTC. The encoded protein is CASSQDQREGSYNEQFF.

The chain combines TRBV7-8 with TRBJ2-5, with TRBD2 as a possible D gene (5 bases). This CDR3 region has 14 residues. Germline V gene lookup returns CDR1 SGHVS and CDR2 FQNEAQ. V dropped 6 bases and J dropped 5 bases, with 16 bases sitting between them. The CDR3 here is CASSLRAGGETQYF. For the CDR3, the DNA is TGTGCCAGCAGTTTACGGGCAGGCGGGGAGACCCAGTACTTC.

This clonotype was counted a few times. The junction departs from the called germline gene at one end, perhaps through a read error. The chain recombines TRBV7-3 with TRBJ1-1; D is uncertain. CDR3 size: 13 residues. CDR1 SGHTA and CDR2 FQGTGA come from the germline V gene. CDR3 loop: CASSLTPDTKAFF. DNA for the CDR3: TGTGCCAGCAGCTTAACGCCCGACACTAAAGCTTTCTTT.

To note about this clonotype: This may stem from a read error, because a much larger clone lies one nucleotide away. V is TRBV20-1 and J is TRBJ1-2, with D unresolved. Germline CDR1 DFQATT, CDR2 SNEGSKA (reference sequence). The CDR3 has 11 amino acids. V lost 2 bases, J lost 6 bases, and 7 bases lay in between. The chain's CDR3 is CSARRFHGYTF. DNA for the CDR3: TGCAGTGCTAGAAGGTTCCATGGCTACACCTTC.

The chain combines TRBV28 with TRBJ1-1; the D is unclear. V dropped 5 bases and J dropped 4 bases, with 14 bases sitting between them. This CDR3 comprises 14 residues. Germline CDR1 is MDHEN and CDR2 is SYDVKM. CDR3 sequence (DNA): TGTGCCAGCAGTCCAGTCCCTCGGGCCACTGAAGCTTTCTTT. Residues: CASSPVPRATEAFF. Combining the CDR3 with reference TRBV28 and TRBJ1-1 gives the whole variable domain DVKVTQSSRYLVKRTGEKVFLECVQDMDHENMFWYRQDPGLGLRLIYFSYDVKMKEKGDIPEGYSVSREKKERFSLILESASTNQTSMYLCASSPVPRATEAFFGQGTRLTVV.